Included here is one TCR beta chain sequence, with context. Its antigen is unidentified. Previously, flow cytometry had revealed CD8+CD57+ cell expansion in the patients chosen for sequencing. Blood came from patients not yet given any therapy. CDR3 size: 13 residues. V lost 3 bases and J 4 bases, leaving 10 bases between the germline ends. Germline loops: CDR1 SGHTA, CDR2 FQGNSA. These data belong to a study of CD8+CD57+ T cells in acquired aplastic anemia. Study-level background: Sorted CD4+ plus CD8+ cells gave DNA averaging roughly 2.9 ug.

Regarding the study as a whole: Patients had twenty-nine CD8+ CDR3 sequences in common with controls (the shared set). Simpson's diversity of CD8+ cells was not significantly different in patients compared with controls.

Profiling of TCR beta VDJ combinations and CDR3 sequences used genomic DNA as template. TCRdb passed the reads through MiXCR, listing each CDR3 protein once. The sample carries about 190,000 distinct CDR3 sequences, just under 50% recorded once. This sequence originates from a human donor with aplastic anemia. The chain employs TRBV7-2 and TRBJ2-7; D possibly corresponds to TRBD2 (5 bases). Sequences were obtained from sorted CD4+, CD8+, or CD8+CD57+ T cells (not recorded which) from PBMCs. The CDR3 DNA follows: TGTGCCAGCAGCTTCACGGACTTATACGAGCAGTACTTC. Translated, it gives CASSFTDLYEQYF.